The TCR beta chain under discussion was sequenced for a study of shared clonotypes between healthy human individuals. The repertoire was sequenced with immunoSEQ multiplex PCR; TCRdb's copy has only in-frame clones and lacks some. The sample lists around 2.3 million clones; roughly 95% were seen once. A remark on this clone: Its specificity is unknown.

Broader study findings: Sharing of clonotypes among donors was expected to vary with sequencing depth. Generation probabilities were higher for clonotypes shared across all four sorted-subset donors than for unshared ones.

Trimming cost V 4 bases and J 6 bases, with 16 bases left between them. The CDR3 consists of 15 residues. Germline V lookup: CDR1 ENHRY, CDR2 SYGVKD. The study enrolled healthy HIV-negative adults without recent acute infections or vaccinations as donors. All donors were Caucasian adults living in Nashville, Tennessee. The specimen was naive CD4+ T cells sorted from blood. This sample's subset: CD45RA+ positively selected. This sequence was found in a man between 18 and 29 years old in good health. The chain recombines TRBV10-3 with TRBJ2-1; D is ambiguous. Here the CDR3 DNA reads TGTGCCATCAGTGTTGGGGTCCTCCGGCGCAATGAGCAGTTCTTC. Translating gives CAISVGVLRRNEQFF.